The entry below gives a single TCR beta chain sequence along with its context. The CDR3 spans 16 residues. Trimming cost V 2 bases and J 8 bases; bases outside gene matches: 6. Germline CDR1 is MGHRA and CDR2 is YSYEKL. These data originate in a study of T cell changes during pregnancy in multiple sclerosis. Sequenced by immunoSEQ multiplex PCR; TCRdb stores in-frame clones only, minus some. The profile shows about 98,000 clones, about 92% of them singletons. Sequenced here: peripheral blood, sampled after pregnancy. The receptor was derived from a female donor in good health, enrolled as a control in a pregnancy study. V and J are TRBV4-1 and TRBJ1-4; 12 bases are shared with TRBD1. This CDR3 is CASSQSGTGGWEKLFF. The CDR3 DNA reads as TGCGCCAGCAGCCAATCGGGGACAGGGGGCTGGGAAAAACTGTTTTTT.